Each of the 23 T cell receptor beta chains below was sequenced from the same sample in a study of control samples from healthy donors and cancer patients. The table came from immunoSEQ multiplex PCR; TCRdb's copy has only in-frame clones and leaves some out. The data show roughly 220,000 clones, just under 95% seen once. The source material was blood. These receptors were collected from a man aged 45-65 years in good health.

The rearrangement joins TRBV27 to TRBJ1-6, with D tentatively TRBD1 (5 bases). Trimming took 11 bases from V and 2 from J, leaving 10 bases between them. The CDR3 runs to 13 residues. CDR1 is MNHEY, CDR2 SMNVEV, per germline (reference sequence). CDR3 bases: TGTGCCTCTGGGGGTACCTATAATTCACCCCTCCACTTT. Residues: CASGGTYNSPLHF.

V gene TRBV11-2 combines with J gene TRBJ2-3, with TRBD1 matching over 7 bases. In germline, CDR1 is SGHAT, CDR2 FQNNGV. The CDR3 totals 15 residues. V gave up 5 bases and J gave up 6 bases; unmatched junction bases: 11. DNA of the CDR3: TGTGCCAGCAGCCTCCAGACAGGGCTGGTGGATACGCAGTATTTT. Translating gives CASSLQTGLVDTQYF.

The chain has TRBV7-2 and TRBJ1-5; 7 nucleotides match TRBD1. V gave up 5 bases and J gave up 1 base; unmatched junction bases: 14. The CDR3 runs 18 residues. The V gene's germline CDR1 is SGHTA and CDR2 FQGNSA. The CDR3 region is CASSTGQASLGSNQPQHF. The CDR3 DNA reads as TGTGCCAGCAGCACCGGACAGGCGTCGTTGGGCAGCAATCAGCCCCAGCATTTT.

The J gene is TRBJ2-2, the V gene TRBV5-4; no firm D call. This CDR3 region has 15 residues. Trimming took off 3 bases at V and 5 bases at J, with 14 bases between the two ends. CDR1 is SGHNT and CDR2 is YYREEE in the germline V gene (reference sequence). DNA of the CDR3: TGTGCCAGCAGCTGGACGGCCGAGGAGACCGGGGAGCTGTTTTTT. This gives the protein CASSWTAEETGELFF.

The chain is built from TRBV7-3 and TRBJ1-3; unclear D gene. Per the germline V gene, CDR1 is SGHTA and CDR2 is FQGTGA. The CDR3 runs 14 residues. V was trimmed by 3 bases and J by 4 bases, leaving 10 bases between them. In DNA form, the CDR3 reads TGTGCCAGCAGCTTGGGGTCCGACGGAAACACCATATATTTT. This gives the protein CASSLGSDGNTIYF.

The rearrangement links TRBV7-8 to TRBJ2-6, with a possible D match to TRBD1 (6 bases). The germline gives CDR1 SGHVS, CDR2 FQNEAQ. The CDR3 consists of 17 residues. V dropped 6 bases and J dropped 0 bases, with 15 bases sitting between them. The DNA for the CDR3 is TGTGCCAGCAGTCAATGGACAGCCGGCTCTGGGGCCAACGTCCTGACTTTC. Translation: CASSQWTAGSGANVLTF.

The genes are TRBV2 and TRBJ2-1, with D perhaps TRBD1 or TRBD2 (5 bases each). Trimming removed 3 bases at V and 8 bases at J, with 11 bases between. The length of the CDR3 is 13 residues. Germline V CDR1 and CDR2: SNHLY, FYNNEI. CDR3 region: CASSDVRGYEQFF. The CDR3 region has the DNA TGTGCCAGCAGTGATGTGAGGGGATATGAGCAGTTCTTC.

J is TRBJ1-5 and V is TRBV19; D uncertain. Germline CDR1 is LNHDA and CDR2 is SQIVND (reference sequence). CDR3 length: 14 residues. Trimming took off 0 bases at V and 4 bases at J, with 7 bases between the two ends. In nucleotides, the CDR3 is TGTGCCAGTAGTATAGATAATCCTAATCAGCCCCAGCATTTT. This gives the protein CASSIDNPNQPQHF.

CDR3 sequence: CASSDGQPNTEAFF. CDR3 nucleotide sequence: TGTGCCAGCAGCGACGGACAGCCGAACACTGAAGCTTTCTTT. V is TRBV5-8 and J is TRBJ1-1, with D possibly being TRBD1 (6 bases). Germline values: CDR1 SGHTS, CDR2 YDEGEE. The CDR3 is 14 amino acids. V was clipped by 4 bases and J by 1 base, with 11 bases between them.

This clone has just one count. V and J are TRBV7-9 and TRBJ1-4; no firm D call. The germline gives CDR1 SEHNR, CDR2 FQNEAQ (reference sequence). The CDR3 is made up of 16 amino acids. The germline V and J ends were trimmed by 4 bases and 4 bases, with 16 bases remaining between them. This CDR3 is CASSSGSPGLNEKLFF. CDR3 sequence (DNA): TGTGCCAGCAGCTCCGGGTCGCCCGGTCTTAATGAAAAACTGTTTTTT.

V gene TRBV2 combines with J gene TRBJ1-2; D possibly corresponds to TRBD1 (5 bases). Trimming took off 11 bases at V and 5 bases at J, with 18 bases between the two ends. CDR1 and CDR2 from the germline V gene are SNHLY and FYNNEI. The CDR3 runs to 13 residues. The CDR3 loop is CAASNPGTYGYTF. CDR3 DNA sequence: TGTGCCGCCAGCAATCCAGGGACTTATGGCTACACCTTC.

The V call is TRBV5-1, the J call TRBJ1-3, with 8 bases aligning to TRBD1. Unmatched junction bases numbered 6, after V lost 4 bases and J lost 0 bases. The CDR3 extends over 16 amino acids. The germline V gene has CDR1 SGHRS and CDR2 YFSETQ. CDR3 residues: CASSAAGTGSGNTIYF. In DNA, the CDR3 is TGCGCCAGCAGCGCCGCCGGGACAGGCTCTGGAAACACCATATATTTT. The full variable domain, rest sourced from reference TRBV5-1 and TRBJ1-3, is KAGVTQTPRYLIKTRGQQVTLSCSPISGHRSVSWYQQTPGQGLQFLFEYFSETQRNKGNFPGRFSGRQFSNSRSEMNVSTLELGDSALYLCASSAAGTGSGNTIYFGEGSWLTVV.

The V and J genes are TRBV7-9 and TRBJ2-6; D may correspond to TRBD1 or TRBD2 (5 bases each). In germline, CDR1 is SEHNR, CDR2 FQNEAQ (reference sequence). The CDR3 spans 17 residues. V shed 10 bases and J shed 1 base, with 20 bases lying between them. This CDR3 reads CATNAGTEGSGANVLTF. The DNA of the CDR3 is TGTGCCACCAACGCCGGGACCGAAGGATCTGGGGCCAACGTCCTGACTTTC.

The chain uses TRBV5-1 and TRBJ1-3; D unresolved. Germline values: CDR1 SGHRS, CDR2 YFSETQ. CDR3 length equals 15 residues. V was clipped by 3 bases and J by 0 bases, with 10 bases between them. CDR3 nucleotide sequence: TGCGCCAGCAGCTCACAAGGATACTCTGGAAACACCATATATTTT. Translation: CASSSQGYSGNTIYF.

The chain recombines TRBV29-1 with TRBJ1-2; weak D call: TRBD1 (5 bases). The germline V gene encodes CDR1 SQVTM and CDR2 ANQGSEA. With 4 bases removed from V and 4 bases from J, the gap between germline ends came to 13 bases. The CDR3 length is 13 residues. CDR3 sequence (DNA): TGCAGCGTTGGGGCAGGGAGAGGCTATGGCTACACCTTC. Protein product: CSVGAGRGYGYTF. The full variable domain, with the rest looked up from reference TRBV29-1 and TRBJ1-2, is SAVISQKPSRDICQRGTSLTIQCQVDSQVTMMFWYRQQPGQSLTLIATANQGSEATYESGFVIDKFPISRPNLTFSTLTVSNMSPEDSSIYLCSVGAGRGYGYTFGSGTRLTVV.

This clone was counted once. Here the CDR3 reads CASSLWRGGSSYNEQFF. In DNA, the CDR3 is TGTGCCAGCAGTTTATGGCGGGGGGGCAGCTCCTACAATGAGCAGTTCTTC. The V and J genes are TRBV27 and TRBJ2-1; TRBD2 aligns across 9 bases. The CDR3 runs 17 residues. V shed 1 base, J shed 0 bases, and the junction held 4 bases outside the gene matches. Germline CDR1 is MNHEY and CDR2 is SMNVEV (reference sequence).

This chain joins TRBV28 and TRBJ1-6; D unclear. The germline V gene has CDR1 MDHEN and CDR2 SYDVKM. The V gene lost 4 bases and the J gene lost 7 bases, with 8 bases spanning the gap. This CDR3 comprises 13 residues. The CDR3, as DNA: TGTGCCAGCAGTTCCCCGGTAAATTCACCCCTCCACTTT. It specifies CASSSPVNSPLHF.

This clone was counted a few times. The V call is TRBV12-3 or TRBV12-4, the J call TRBJ1-1; D might be TRBD1 (6 bases). The CDR3 is 11 residues long. V was clipped by 5 bases and J by 5 bases, with 6 bases between them. The CDR3 region is CASSRGTEAFF. CDR3 nucleotides: TGTGCCAGCAGTAGGGGGACTGAAGCTTTCTTT.

The CDR3 loop is CASSQETLPGLNSPLHF. CDR3 in DNA: TGTGCCAGCAGCCAAGAGACCCTGCCAGGGTTAAATTCACCCCTCCACTTT. The V gene is TRBV4-2, the J gene TRBJ1-6; D might be TRBD1 (5 bases). The germline V gene has CDR1 LGHNA and CDR2 YNFKEQ. V dropped 0 bases and J dropped 7 bases, with 16 bases sitting between them. The CDR3 loop spans 17 amino acids.

The J gene is TRBJ1-5, the V gene TRBV6-5; D unclear. Trimming removed 6 bases from V and 4 bases from J, with 4 bases in between. The CDR3 consists of 11 residues. CDR1 MNHEY and CDR2 SVGAGI come from the germline V gene. This CDR3 is CASRRNQPQHF. The CDR3 DNA reads as TGTGCCAGCAGGAGGAATCAGCCCCAGCATTTT.

The V call is TRBV19, the J call TRBJ1-5; D gene ambiguous. V lost 3 bases and J lost 1, with 10 bases in between. From germline, CDR1 is LNHDA and CDR2 SQIVND (reference sequence). The CDR3 consists of 15 residues. CDR3 DNA sequence: TGTGCCAGTAGTATTCGCGGGAGCAGCAATCAGCCCCAGCATTTT. It encodes CASSIRGSSNQPQHF.

The chain carries TRBV2 and TRBJ2-4, with TRBD1 identical over 9 bases. The CDR3 totals 15 residues. The germline gives CDR1 SNHLY, CDR2 FYNNEI. V trimming: 7 bases; J trimming: 0 bases; junction bases outside the gene matches: 4. The CDR3 protein is CASNIQGAAKNIQYF. The CDR3 bases are TGTGCCAGCAACATACAGGGGGCAGCCAAAAACATTCAGTACTTC.

This chain connects TRBV28 to TRBJ1-2, with 7 bases aligning to TRBD1. V gave up 10 bases and J gave up 4 bases; unmatched junction bases: 9. The CDR3 length is 13 residues. In germline, CDR1 is MDHEN, CDR2 SYDVKM. The CDR3 bases are TGTGCCACCACGACAGGGCAGCCCTATGGCTACACCTTC. The encoded protein is CATTTGQPYGYTF.